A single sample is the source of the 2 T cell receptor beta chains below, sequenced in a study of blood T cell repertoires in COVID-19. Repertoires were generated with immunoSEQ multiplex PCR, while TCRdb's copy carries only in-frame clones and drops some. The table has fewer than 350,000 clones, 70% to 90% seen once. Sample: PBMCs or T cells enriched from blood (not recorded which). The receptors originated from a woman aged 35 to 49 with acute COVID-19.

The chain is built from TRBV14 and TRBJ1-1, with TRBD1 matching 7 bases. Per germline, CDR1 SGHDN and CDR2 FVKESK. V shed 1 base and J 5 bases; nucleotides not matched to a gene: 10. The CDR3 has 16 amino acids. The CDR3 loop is CASSQAFDRAGTEAFF. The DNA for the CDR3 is TGTGCCAGCAGCCAAGCGTTTGACAGGGCAGGGACTGAAGCTTTCTTT. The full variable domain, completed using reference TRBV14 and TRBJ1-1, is EAGVTQFPSHSVIEKGQTVTLRCDPISGHDNLYWYRRVMGKEIKFLLHFVKESKQDESGMPNNRFLAERTGGTYSTLKVQPAELEDSGVYFCASSQAFDRAGTEAFFGQGTRLTVV.

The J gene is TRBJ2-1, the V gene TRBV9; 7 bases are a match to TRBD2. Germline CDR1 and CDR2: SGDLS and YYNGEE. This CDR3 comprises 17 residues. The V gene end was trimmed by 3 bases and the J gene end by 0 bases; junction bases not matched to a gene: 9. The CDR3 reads CASSAASGATSYNEQFF. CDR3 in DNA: TGTGCCAGCAGCGCTGCAAGCGGGGCAACCTCCTACAATGAGCAGTTCTTC.